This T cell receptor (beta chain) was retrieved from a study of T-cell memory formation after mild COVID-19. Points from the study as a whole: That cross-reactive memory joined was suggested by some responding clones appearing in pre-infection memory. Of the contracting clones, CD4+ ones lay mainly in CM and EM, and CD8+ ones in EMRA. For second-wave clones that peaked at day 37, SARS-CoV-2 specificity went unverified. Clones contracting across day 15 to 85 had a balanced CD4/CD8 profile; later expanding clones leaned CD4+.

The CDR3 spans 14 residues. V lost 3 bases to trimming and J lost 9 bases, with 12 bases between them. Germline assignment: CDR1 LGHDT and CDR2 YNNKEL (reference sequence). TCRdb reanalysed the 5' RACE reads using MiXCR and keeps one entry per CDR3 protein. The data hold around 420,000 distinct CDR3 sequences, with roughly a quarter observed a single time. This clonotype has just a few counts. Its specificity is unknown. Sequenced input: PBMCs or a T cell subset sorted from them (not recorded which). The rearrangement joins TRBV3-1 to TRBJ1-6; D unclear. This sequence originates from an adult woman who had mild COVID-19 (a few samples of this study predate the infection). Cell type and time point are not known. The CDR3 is CASSQVHRGSPLHF. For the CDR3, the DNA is TGTGCCAGCAGCCAGGTACATCGGGGTTCACCCCTCCACTTT.